This T cell receptor (beta chain) comes out of a study of molecular identifiers for immune sequencing clone quantification. About the study: Sequencing covered four of five parts into which replicate RNA from about 20,000 or 100,000 naive CD8 cells was split.

Each library that profiled naive CD8 cells came from roughly 18,000 to 920,000 sorted cells with 10%, 30% or 50% RNA. For naive CD8 T cells, sorting used the CD8+CD4-CCR7+CD45RA+ phenotype. Germline V gene data show CDR1 as KGHSY and CDR2 as FQNENV. V lost 2 bases, J lost 2 bases, and 13 bases lay in between. The CDR3 is 15 residues long. This clonotype was detected only a few times. Its antigen is unknown. From the PCR reads, TCRdb called clonotypes with MiXCR, one entry per CDR3 protein. The data hold about 54,000 distinct CDR3 sequences, with about 25% observed a single time. Regarding the study as a whole: It was shown that clones above 20 RNA copies held over 97% of effector molecules, but under 1% in naive cells.

This rearrangement joins TRBV16 to TRBJ2-7; D is possibly TRBD1 (5 bases). The receptor was derived from a human donor in good health. Some libraries in this study had Jurkat cell RNA spiked in. The specimen sequenced was naive CD8+ T cells from blood, with Jurkat cell RNA spiked in. Subset reported: FACS-sorted CD8+CD4-CCR7+CD45RA+ naive T cells. In nucleotides, the CDR3 is TGTGCCAGCAGCCAAGCTCGCCAGGGCCCCTACGAGCAGTACTTC. Its translation: CASSQARQGPYEQYF. The full variable domain, its missing parts supplied by reference TRBV16 and TRBJ2-7, is GEEVAQTPKHLVRGEGQKAKLYCAPIKGHSYVFWYQQVLKNEFKFLISFQNENVFDETGMPKERFSAKCLPNSPCSLEIQATKLEDSAVYFCASSQARQGPYEQYFGPGTRLTVT.